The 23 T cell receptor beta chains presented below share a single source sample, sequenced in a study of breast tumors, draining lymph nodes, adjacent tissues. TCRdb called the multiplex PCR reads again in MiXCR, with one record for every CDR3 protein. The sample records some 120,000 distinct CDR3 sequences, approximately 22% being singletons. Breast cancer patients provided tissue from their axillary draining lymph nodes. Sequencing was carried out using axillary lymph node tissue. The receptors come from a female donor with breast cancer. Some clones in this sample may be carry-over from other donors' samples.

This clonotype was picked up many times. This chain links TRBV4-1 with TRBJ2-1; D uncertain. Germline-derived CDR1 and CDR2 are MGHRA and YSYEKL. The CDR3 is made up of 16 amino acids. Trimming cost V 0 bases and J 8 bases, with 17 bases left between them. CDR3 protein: CASSQDGYTAGDEQFF. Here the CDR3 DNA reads TGCGCCAGCAGCCAAGACGGCTACACGGCTGGGGATGAGCAGTTCTTC.

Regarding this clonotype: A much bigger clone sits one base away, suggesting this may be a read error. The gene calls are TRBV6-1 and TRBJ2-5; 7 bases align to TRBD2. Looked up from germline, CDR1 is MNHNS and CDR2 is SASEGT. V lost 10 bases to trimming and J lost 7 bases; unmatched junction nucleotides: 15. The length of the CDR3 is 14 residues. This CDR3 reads CATLTSDGGLTQYF. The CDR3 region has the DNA TGTGCCACCCTGACCTCAGACGGGGGGTTGACCCAGTACTTC.

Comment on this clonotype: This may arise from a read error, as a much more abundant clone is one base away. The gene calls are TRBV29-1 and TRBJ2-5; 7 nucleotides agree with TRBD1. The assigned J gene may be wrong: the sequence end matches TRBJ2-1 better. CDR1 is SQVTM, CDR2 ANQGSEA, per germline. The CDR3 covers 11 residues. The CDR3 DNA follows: TGCGCGTACAGGGGTACCGAGACCCAGTTCTTC. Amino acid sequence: CAYRGTETQFF.

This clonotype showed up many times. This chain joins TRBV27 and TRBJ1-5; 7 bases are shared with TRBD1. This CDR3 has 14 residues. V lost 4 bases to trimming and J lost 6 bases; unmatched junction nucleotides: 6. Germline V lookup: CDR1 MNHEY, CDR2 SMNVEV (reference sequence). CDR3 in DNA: TGTGCCAGCAGTTCTCAGGGGGGTAGTCAGCCCCAGCATTTT. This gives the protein CASSSQGGSQPQHF.

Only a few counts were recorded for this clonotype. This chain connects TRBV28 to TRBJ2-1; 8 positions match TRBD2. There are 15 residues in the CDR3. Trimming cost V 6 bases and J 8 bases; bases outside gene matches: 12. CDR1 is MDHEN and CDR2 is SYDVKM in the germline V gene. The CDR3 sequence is CASRGVGLARYEQFF. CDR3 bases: TGTGCCAGCAGAGGGGTAGGACTAGCACGCTATGAGCAGTTCTTC.

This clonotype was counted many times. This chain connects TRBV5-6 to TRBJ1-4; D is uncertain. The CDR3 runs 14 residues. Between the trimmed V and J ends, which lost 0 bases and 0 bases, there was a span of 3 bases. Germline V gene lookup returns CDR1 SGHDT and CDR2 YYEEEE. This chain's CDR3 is CASSLGPTNEKLFF. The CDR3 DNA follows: TGTGCCAGCAGCTTGGGCCCAACTAATGAAAAACTGTTTTTT.

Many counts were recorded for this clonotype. The DNA for the CDR3 is TGTGCCAGCAGCGGAATCCAAGAGACCCAGTACTTC. Translation: CASSGIQETQYF. The chain employs TRBV9 and TRBJ2-5, with D hard to call. Deletions cut 3 bases from V and 1 base from J, with 4 bases between. Germline V gene sequence: CDR1 SGDLS, CDR2 YYNGEE. The CDR3 runs 12 residues.

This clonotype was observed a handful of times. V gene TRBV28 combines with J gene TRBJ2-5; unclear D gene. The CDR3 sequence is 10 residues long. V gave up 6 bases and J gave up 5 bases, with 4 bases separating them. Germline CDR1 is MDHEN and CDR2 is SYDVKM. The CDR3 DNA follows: TGTGCCAGCAGAAGGGAGACCCAGTACTTC. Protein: CASRRETQYF.

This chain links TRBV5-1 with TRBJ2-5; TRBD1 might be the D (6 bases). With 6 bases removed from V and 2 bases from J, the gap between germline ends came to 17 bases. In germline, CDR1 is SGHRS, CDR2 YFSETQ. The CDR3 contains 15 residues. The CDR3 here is CASNLGADIQETQYF. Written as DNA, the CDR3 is TGCGCCAGCAACCTGGGGGCAGACATTCAAGAGACCCAGTACTTC.

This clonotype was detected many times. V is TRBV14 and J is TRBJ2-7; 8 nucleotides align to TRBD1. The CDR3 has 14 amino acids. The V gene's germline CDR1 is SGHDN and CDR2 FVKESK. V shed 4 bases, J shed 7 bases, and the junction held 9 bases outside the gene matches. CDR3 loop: CASSPYRGIEEQYF. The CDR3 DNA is TGTGCCAGCAGCCCCTACAGGGGGATCGAAGAGCAGTACTTC.

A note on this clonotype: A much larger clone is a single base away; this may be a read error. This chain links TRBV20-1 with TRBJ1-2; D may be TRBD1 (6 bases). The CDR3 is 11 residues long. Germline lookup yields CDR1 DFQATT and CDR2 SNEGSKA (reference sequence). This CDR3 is CGAARGNGYTF. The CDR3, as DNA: TGCGGTGCTGCCAGGGGAAATGGCTACACCTTC.

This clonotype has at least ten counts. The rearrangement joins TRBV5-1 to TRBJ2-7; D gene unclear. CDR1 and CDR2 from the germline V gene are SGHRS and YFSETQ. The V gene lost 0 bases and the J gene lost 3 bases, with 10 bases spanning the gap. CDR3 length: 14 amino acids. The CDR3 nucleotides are TGCGCCAGCAGCTTGGACGGCAACTACTACGAGCAGTACTTC. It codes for CASSLDGNYYEQYF.

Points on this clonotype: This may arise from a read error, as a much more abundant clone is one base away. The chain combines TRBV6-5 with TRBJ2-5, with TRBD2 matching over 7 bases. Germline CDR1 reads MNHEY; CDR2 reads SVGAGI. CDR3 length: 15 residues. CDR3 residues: CAISEFTGGGETQYF. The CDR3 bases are TGTGCCATCAGTGAGTTCACTGGGGGGGGAGAGACCCAGTACTTC.

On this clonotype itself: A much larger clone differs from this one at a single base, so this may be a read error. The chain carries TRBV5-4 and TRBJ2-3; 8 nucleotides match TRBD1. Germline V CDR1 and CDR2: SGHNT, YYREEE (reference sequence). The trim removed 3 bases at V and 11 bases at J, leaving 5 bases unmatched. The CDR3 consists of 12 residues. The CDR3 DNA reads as TGTGCCAGCAGCTCAGACACAGGGGGGCAGTATTTT. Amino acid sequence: CASSSDTGGQYF.

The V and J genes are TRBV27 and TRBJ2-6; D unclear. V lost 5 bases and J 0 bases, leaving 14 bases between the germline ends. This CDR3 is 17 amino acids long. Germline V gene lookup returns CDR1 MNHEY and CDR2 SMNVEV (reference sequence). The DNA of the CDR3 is TGTGCCAGCAGTCTTATAGGTGCCAGCTCTGGGGCCAACGTCCTGACTTTC. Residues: CASSLIGASSGANVLTF.

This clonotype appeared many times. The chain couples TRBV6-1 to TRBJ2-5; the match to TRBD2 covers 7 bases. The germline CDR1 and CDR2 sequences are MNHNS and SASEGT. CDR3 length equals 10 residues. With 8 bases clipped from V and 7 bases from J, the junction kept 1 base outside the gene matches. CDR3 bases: TGTGCCAGCTGGGGGGGGACCCAGTACTTC. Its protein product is CASWGGTQYF.

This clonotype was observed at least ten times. In DNA, the CDR3 is TGTGCCAGCAGCTTGGAAGTGGGACCGGGCTGGAGGCAGTACTTC. Its protein is CASSLEVGPGWRQYF. V gene TRBV5-5 combines with J gene TRBJ2-7, with D perhaps assigned TRBD1 or TRBD2 (5 bases each). This CDR3 has 15 amino acids. CDR1 and CDR2 from the germline V gene are SGHKS and YYEKEE (reference sequence). V was pared by 0 bases and J by 9 bases, with 19 bases between.

The chain's CDR3 is CAWRARDEQFF. The CDR3 DNA reads TGTGCCTGGAGGGCGAGGGATGAGCAGTTCTTC. The genes are TRBV30 and TRBJ2-1, with a weak D call TRBD2 (5 bases). CDR1 GTSNPN and CDR2 SVGIG come from the germline V gene (reference sequence). The CDR3 is 11 amino acids. With 3 bases removed from V and 8 bases from J, the gap between germline ends came to 8 bases. Full variable domain (missing parts from reference TRBV30 and TRBJ2-1): SQTIHQWPATLVQPVGSPLSLECTVEGTSNPNLYWYRQAAGRGLQLLFYSVGIGQISSEVPQNLSASRPQDRQFILSSKKLLLSDSGFYLCAWRARDEQFFGPGTRLTVL.

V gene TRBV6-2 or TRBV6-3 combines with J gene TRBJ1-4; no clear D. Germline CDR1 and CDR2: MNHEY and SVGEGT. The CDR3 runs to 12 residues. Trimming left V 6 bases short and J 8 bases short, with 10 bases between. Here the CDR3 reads CASRQRPEKLFF. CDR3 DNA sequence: TGTGCCAGCAGACAACGGCCCGAAAAACTGTTTTTT.

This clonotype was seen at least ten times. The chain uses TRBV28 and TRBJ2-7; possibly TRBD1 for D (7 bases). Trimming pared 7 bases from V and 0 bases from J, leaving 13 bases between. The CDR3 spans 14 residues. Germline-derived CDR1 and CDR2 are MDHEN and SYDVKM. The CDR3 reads CASNSGGSSYEQYF. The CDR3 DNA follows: TGTGCCAGCAATTCAGGGGGGAGCTCCTACGAGCAGTACTTC.

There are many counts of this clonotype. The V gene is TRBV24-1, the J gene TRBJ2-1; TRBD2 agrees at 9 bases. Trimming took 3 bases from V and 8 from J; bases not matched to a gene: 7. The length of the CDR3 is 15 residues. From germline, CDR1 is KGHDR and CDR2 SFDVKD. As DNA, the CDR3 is TGTGCCACCAGTGATAGCGGGAGGAAGGGCCATGAGCAGTTCTTC. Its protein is CATSDSGRKGHEQFF.

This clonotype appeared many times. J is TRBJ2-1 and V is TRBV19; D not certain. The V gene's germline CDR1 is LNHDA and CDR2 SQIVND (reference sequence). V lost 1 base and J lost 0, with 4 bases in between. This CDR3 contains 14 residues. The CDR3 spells CASSIGLSYNEQFF. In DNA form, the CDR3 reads TGTGCCAGTAGTATAGGCCTCTCCTACAATGAGCAGTTCTTC. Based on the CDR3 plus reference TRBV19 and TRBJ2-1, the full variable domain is DGGITQSPKYLFRKEGQNVTLSCEQNLNHDAMYWYRQDPGQGLRLIYYSQIVNDFQKGDIAEGYSVSREKKESFPLTVTSAQKNPTAFYLCASSIGLSYNEQFFGPGTRLTVL.

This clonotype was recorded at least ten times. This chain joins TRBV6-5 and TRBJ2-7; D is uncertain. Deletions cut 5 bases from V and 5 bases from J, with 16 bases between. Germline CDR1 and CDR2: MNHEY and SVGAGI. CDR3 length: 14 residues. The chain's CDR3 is CASSPGVGSHEQYF. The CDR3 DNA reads TGTGCCAGCAGTCCCGGCGTGGGGTCCCACGAGCAGTACTTC.